This T cell receptor beta chain was sequenced for a study of Graves' ophthalmopathy and Graves' hyperthyroidism. Study-level results: In blood appeared most of the expanded thyroid clonotypes whose frequency exceeded 0.001. The model forecast ophthalmopathy progression, reaching roughly 71% sensitivity and 72% to 75% specificity.

For repertoire sequencing, the TCR beta CDR3 regions were amplified from RNA transcripts. Following a first-round RT-PCR that used HTBI primers, a second-round multiplex PCR was carried out. TCRdb reprocessed the multiplex PCR reads via MiXCR and lists one record per CDR3 protein. Of over 500,000 distinct CDR3 sequences in the sample, over 20% were seen once. Concerning this clonotype: As yet, its antigen is unknown.

The CDR3 has 15 residues. Between the trimmed V and J ends, which lost 5 bases and 6 bases, there was a span of 17 bases. CDR1 and CDR2 from the germline V gene are MGHRA and YSYEKL. The source is a woman under 30 with stable Graves' hyperthyroidism. Some clones in this sample may be carry-over from other donors' samples. The chain is built from TRBV4-1 and TRBJ1-5, with D possibly matching TRBD1 (5 bases). Specimen: peripheral blood. CDR3 sequence (DNA): TGCGCCAGCAGCTACGACCAGAGGGGCATTCAGCCCCAGCATTTT. It codes for CASSYDQRGIQPQHF.